This passage covers 3 T cell receptor beta chains from one sample sequenced in a study of cytomegalovirus exposure and HLA in healthy donors. 13 Jbeta primers and 60 Vbeta primers were used for the PCR. Libraries were prepared by immunoSEQ multiplex PCR; TCRdb keeps only in-frame clonotypes and omits some of them. The sample holds about 160,000 clones, more than 65% seen once. Source material: PBMCs. The source is a man between 18 and 35 years old in good health and CMV-seropositive.

The V call is TRBV6-5, the J call TRBJ2-3, with TRBD1 identical over 9 bases. CDR3 size: 13 residues. From germline, CDR1 is MNHEY and CDR2 SVGAGI. Trimming removed 6 bases from V and 4 bases from J; junction bases left unmatched: 2. The CDR3 protein is CASRGTGSDTQYF. The DNA of the CDR3 is TGTGCCAGCAGGGGGACAGGGTCAGATACGCAGTATTTT.

This rearrangement joins TRBV27 to TRBJ2-7; possibly TRBD1 for D (6 bases). This CDR3 region has 15 residues. V lost 5 bases to trimming and J lost 1 base, with 15 bases between them. Germline-derived CDR1 and CDR2 are MNHEY and SMNVEV (reference sequence). CDR3 in amino acids: CASSKQGGASYEQYV. The CDR3 DNA reads as TGTGCCAGCAGTAAACAGGGTGGAGCTTCCTACGAGCAGTACGTC.

The chain combines TRBV19 with TRBJ1-1, with a weak D call TRBD1 (6 bases). The CDR3 extends over 16 amino acids. Trimming pared 6 bases from V and 0 bases from J, leaving 17 bases between. Per the germline V gene, CDR1 is LNHDA and CDR2 is SQIVND (reference sequence). The CDR3 protein is CASSSRTDYMNTEAFF. CDR3 in DNA: TGTGCCAGTAGCTCCCGGACAGATTACATGAACACTGAAGCTTTCTTT.